What follows is one T cell receptor (beta chain) and its context. The source of the sample is a study of CD8+ T cells in alopecia areata. RNA was isolated and reverse transcribed to cDNA, the sequencing template. The data were produced by immunoSEQ multiplex PCR, yet TCRdb's version contains in-frame clones alone and is incomplete. The repertoire includes under 95,000 clones, around three quarters of them detected once, and 15% to 20% sits in the top ten. Treatment in this sample: oral pan-JAK inhibitor, 5-10 mg twice daily. This CDR3 spans 15 amino acids. From germline, CDR1 is PRHDT and CDR2 FYEKMQ (reference sequence). V was pared by 5 bases and J by 0 bases, with 6 bases of the junction left unmatched.

This clonotype was obtained from a human donor with alopecia areata. The chain is built from TRBV13 and TRBJ2-7, with TRBD1 matching 8 bases. The sequences come from CD8+ T cells sorted from blood, collected at week 44, from a patient treated with tofacitinib. DNA of the CDR3: TGTGCCAGCAGCGTCGGACAGGGTTACTCCTACGAGCAGTACTTC. The encoded protein is CASSVGQGYSYEQYF.